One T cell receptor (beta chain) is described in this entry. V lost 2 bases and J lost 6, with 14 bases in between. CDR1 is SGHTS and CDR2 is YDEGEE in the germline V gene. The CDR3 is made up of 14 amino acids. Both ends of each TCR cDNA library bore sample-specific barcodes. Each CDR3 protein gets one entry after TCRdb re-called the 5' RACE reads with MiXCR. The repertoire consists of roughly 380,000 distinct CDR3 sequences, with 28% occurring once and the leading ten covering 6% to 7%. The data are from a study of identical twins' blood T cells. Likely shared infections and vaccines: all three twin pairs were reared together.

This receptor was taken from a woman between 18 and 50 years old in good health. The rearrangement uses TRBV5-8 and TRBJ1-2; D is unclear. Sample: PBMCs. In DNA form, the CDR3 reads TGTGCCAGCAGCTTCGGGAGGGATGATCATGGCTACACCTTC. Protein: CASSFGRDDHGYTF.